This note documents a single T cell receptor beta chain sequence. What it recognizes is unknown. The data were taken from a study of a mutant IDH1 vaccine in newly diagnosed glioma. This CDR3 has 15 amino acids. V was pared by 8 bases and J by 14 bases, with 19 bases of the junction left unmatched. The germline CDR1 and CDR2 sequences are SNHLY and FYNNEI. Time point of the sample: week 35, safety follow-up. Vaccination used 300 ug of mutant IDH1 20-mer peptide per dose, with topical imiquimod. Repertoires were generated with immunoSEQ multiplex PCR, while TCRdb's copy carries only in-frame clones and drops some. The sample holds roughly 52,000 clones; approximately 80% are singletons and the top ten take roughly an eighth.

The TCR originated in a man aged 40-49 years with glioma. The V gene is TRBV2, the J gene TRBJ2-1; 9 bases match TRBD1. Specimen: PBMCs, collected from a glioma patient whose treatment included an IDH1 peptide vaccine. The CDR3 here is CASVRGQGGGYNEFF. The CDR3, as DNA: TGTGCCAGCGTACGGGGACAGGGCGGGGGATACAACGAGTTCTTC.